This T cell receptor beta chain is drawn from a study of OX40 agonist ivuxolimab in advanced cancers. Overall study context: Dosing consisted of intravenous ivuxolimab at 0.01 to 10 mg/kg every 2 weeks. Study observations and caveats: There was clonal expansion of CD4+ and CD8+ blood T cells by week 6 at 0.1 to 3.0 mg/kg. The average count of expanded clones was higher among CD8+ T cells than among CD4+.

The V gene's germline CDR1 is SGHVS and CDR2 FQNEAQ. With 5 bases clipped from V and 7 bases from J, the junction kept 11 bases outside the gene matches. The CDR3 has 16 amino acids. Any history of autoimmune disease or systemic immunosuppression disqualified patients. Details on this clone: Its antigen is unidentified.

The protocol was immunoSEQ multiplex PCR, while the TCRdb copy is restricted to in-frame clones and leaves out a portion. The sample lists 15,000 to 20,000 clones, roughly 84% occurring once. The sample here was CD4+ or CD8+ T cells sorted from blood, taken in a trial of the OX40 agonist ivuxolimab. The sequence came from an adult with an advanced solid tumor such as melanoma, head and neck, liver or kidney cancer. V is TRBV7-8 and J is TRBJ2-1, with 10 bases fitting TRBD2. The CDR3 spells CASSPGGLAGGNEQFF. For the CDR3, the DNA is TGTGCCAGCAGCCCCGGTGGGTTAGCGGGAGGTAATGAGCAGTTCTTC.